This is a list of T cell receptor beta chains from one sample in a study of tumor-infiltrating lymphocytes in primary liver carcinoma. TCRdb called the multiplex PCR reads again in MiXCR, with one record for every CDR3 protein. The table lists 310,000 or so distinct CDR3 sequences, 50% to 75% of them singletons. The sequencing sample was made of peripheral blood. Receptors were obtained from a young woman with primary liver carcinoma and hepatitis B virus infection. Both conserved end residues are part of each CDR3. The order of the fields is clone size, V gene, D gene, J gene, CDR3 length, CDR3 protein, CDR3 DNA. D genes are given only for firm matches. Size values are once, few and many counts, or a class for expanded clones, and some rows have none.

clone_size: many; v_call: TRBV29-1; d_call: NA; j_call: TRBJ2-1; cdr3_length: 14; cdr3_aa: CSVDEGRAYNEQFF; cdr3_nt: TGCAGCGTTGATGAGGGGAGAGCCTACAATGAGCAGTTCTTC
clone_size: NA; v_call: TRBV24-1; d_call: NA; j_call: TRBJ2-3; cdr3_length: 17; cdr3_aa: CATSDTGHFAGPDTQYF; cdr3_nt: TGTGCTACCAGTGATACCGGACATTTCGCGGGTCCAGATACGCAGTATTTC
clone_size: NA; v_call: TRBV6-1; d_call: NA; j_call: TRBJ2-7; cdr3_length: 15; cdr3_aa: CASRRMAHLGYEQYF; cdr3_nt: TGTGCCAGCAGGCGGATGGCTCACCTAGGGTACGAGCAGTACTTC
clone_size: many; v_call: TRBV6-5; d_call: NA; j_call: TRBJ2-2; cdr3_length: 14; cdr3_aa: CASSPPRGTGELFF; cdr3_nt: TGTGCCAGCAGTCCCCCTCGGGGCACCGGGGAGCTGTTTTTT
clone_size: NA; v_call: TRBV4-2; d_call: NA; j_call: TRBJ2-1; cdr3_length: 14; cdr3_aa: CASTQTDTNNEQFF; cdr3_nt: TGTGCCAGCACCCAAACGGACACAAACAATGAGCAGTTCTTC
clone_size: many; v_call: TRBV12-3/TRBV12-4; d_call: TRBD2; j_call: TRBJ2-3; cdr3_length: 14; cdr3_aa: CASRLAGRADTQYF; cdr3_nt: TGTGCCAGCAGATTAGCGGGTAGGGCAGATACGCAGTATTTT
clone_size: few; v_call: TRBV24-1; d_call: NA; j_call: TRBJ2-1; cdr3_length: 13; cdr3_aa: CATSDLGSNEQFF; cdr3_nt: TGTGCCACCAGTGATCTGGGGAGCAATGAGCAGTTCTTC
clone_size: NA; v_call: TRBV11-2; d_call: NA; j_call: TRBJ2-7; cdr3_length: 11; cdr3_aa: CASSSPLEQYF; cdr3_nt: TGTGCCAGCAGCTCCCCCCTCGAGCAGTACTTC
clone_size: NA; v_call: TRBV12-3/TRBV12-4; d_call: TRBD2; j_call: TRBJ2-1; cdr3_length: 14; cdr3_aa: CASKREGGYNEQFF; cdr3_nt: TGTGCCAGCAAACGGGAGGGCGGTTACAATGAGCAGTTCTTC
clone_size: many; v_call: TRBV6-1; d_call: NA; j_call: TRBJ2-7; cdr3_length: 18; cdr3_aa: CASSEDGRGTGVGYEQYF; cdr3_nt: TGTGCCAGCAGTGAAGATGGCAGGGGCACGGGAGTGGGATACGAGCAGTACTTC
clone_size: few; v_call: TRBV2; d_call: NA; j_call: TRBJ2-4; cdr3_length: 14; cdr3_aa: CASTAGETKNIQYF; cdr3_nt: TGTGCCAGTACAGCAGGGGAGACCAAAAACATTCAGTACTTC
clone_size: NA; v_call: TRBV5-4; d_call: TRBD2; j_call: TRBJ2-7; cdr3_length: 12; cdr3_aa: CASSSLAGGQYF; cdr3_nt: TGTGCCAGCAGCTCTCTGGCGGGGGGGCAGTACTTC
clone_size: few; v_call: TRBV12-3/TRBV12-4; d_call: NA; j_call: TRBJ1-1; cdr3_length: 13; cdr3_aa: CASSFLENTEAFF; cdr3_nt: TGTGCCAGCAGTTTTTTAGAGAACACTGAAGCTTTCTTT
clone_size: NA; v_call: TRBV29-1; d_call: NA; j_call: TRBJ2-1; cdr3_length: 12; cdr3_aa: CSVYPPSAEQFF; cdr3_nt: TGCAGCGTGTACCCCCCATCTGCTGAGCAGTTCTTC
clone_size: few; v_call: TRBV12-3/TRBV12-4; d_call: NA; j_call: TRBJ1-3; cdr3_length: 16; cdr3_aa: CASSGNGRFSGNTIYF; cdr3_nt: TGTGCCAGCAGTGGCAACGGACGCTTCTCTGGAAACACCATATATTTT
clone_size: once; v_call: TRBV4-3; d_call: NA; j_call: TRBJ2-7; cdr3_length: 15; cdr3_aa: CASSQVVGASYEQYF; cdr3_nt: TGCGCCAGCAGCCAAGTTGTTGGGGCTAGCTACGAGCAGTACTTC
clone_size: NA; v_call: TRBV12-3/TRBV12-4; d_call: NA; j_call: TRBJ2-5; cdr3_length: 11; cdr3_aa: CASRAQETQYF; cdr3_nt: TGTGCCAGCAGGGCTCAAGAGACCCAGTACTTC
clone_size: NA; v_call: TRBV7-9; d_call: NA; j_call: TRBJ2-1; cdr3_length: 14; cdr3_aa: CASSNRALGNEQFF; cdr3_nt: TGTGCCAGCAGCAACAGGGCTTTGGGAAATGAGCAGTTCTTC
clone_size: many; v_call: TRBV6-1; d_call: NA; j_call: TRBJ2-5; cdr3_length: 15; cdr3_aa: CASSDLQGGQETQYF; cdr3_nt: TGTGCCAGCAGTGATCTACAGGGTGGGCAAGAGACCCAGTACTTC
clone_size: NA; v_call: TRBV30; d_call: NA; j_call: TRBJ2-1; cdr3_length: 16; cdr3_aa: CAWTRRIGQNLNEQFF; cdr3_nt: TGTGCCTGGACTCGTAGAATCGGACAGAACTTGAATGAGCAGTTCTTC
clone_size: NA; v_call: TRBV29-1; d_call: NA; j_call: TRBJ1-2; cdr3_length: 12; cdr3_aa: CSVQPGRHGYTF; cdr3_nt: TGCAGCGTCCAACCCGGCCGCCATGGCTACACCTTC
clone_size: NA; v_call: TRBV4-3; d_call: NA; j_call: TRBJ1-2; cdr3_length: 14; cdr3_aa: CASSQGQRDYGYTF; cdr3_nt: TGCGCCAGCAGCCAAGGCCAACGGGACTATGGCTACACCTTC
clone_size: few; v_call: TRBV5-6; d_call: NA; j_call: TRBJ1-4; cdr3_length: 14; cdr3_aa: CASSRGQGTEKLFF; cdr3_nt: TGTGCCAGCAGCCGTGGGCAGGGGACTGAAAAACTGTTTTTT
clone_size: NA; v_call: TRBV7-8; d_call: NA; j_call: TRBJ1-5; cdr3_length: 15; cdr3_aa: CASSYRDGFNQPQHF; cdr3_nt: TGTGCCAGCAGCTACCGGGACGGGTTCAATCAGCCCCAGCATTTT
clone_size: NA; v_call: TRBV5-5; d_call: TRBD1; j_call: TRBJ1-2; cdr3_length: 15; cdr3_aa: CASSSTGQVADGYTF; cdr3_nt: TGTGCCAGCAGCTCAACGGGACAGGTGGCTGATGGCTACACCTTC
clone_size: NA; v_call: TRBV5-4; d_call: NA; j_call: TRBJ1-4; cdr3_length: 15; cdr3_aa: CASSPTWTGNEKLFF; cdr3_nt: TGTGCCAGCAGCCCGACCTGGACGGGTAATGAAAAACTGTTTTTT
clone_size: NA; v_call: TRBV6-6; d_call: TRBD1; j_call: TRBJ2-1; cdr3_length: 14; cdr3_aa: CASSYIGGPGGQFF; cdr3_nt: TGTGCCAGCAGTTACATTGGCGGCCCAGGGGGGCAGTTCTTC
clone_size: NA; v_call: TRBV2; d_call: NA; j_call: TRBJ1-6; cdr3_length: 15; cdr3_aa: CASSLQVAHNSPLHF; cdr3_nt: TGTGCCAGCAGTCTACAGGTCGCGCATAATTCACCCCTCCACTTT
clone_size: NA; v_call: TRBV6-5; d_call: NA; j_call: TRBJ2-2; cdr3_length: 15; cdr3_aa: CASSSAGYNTGELFF; cdr3_nt: TGTGCCAGCAGTTCGGCAGGTTATAACACCGGGGAGCTGTTTTTT
clone_size: NA; v_call: TRBV6-6; d_call: NA; j_call: TRBJ2-7; cdr3_length: 13; cdr3_aa: CASSFSDSREQYF; cdr3_nt: TGTGCCAGCAGTTTTTCGGACAGTCGGGAGCAGTACTTC
clone_size: NA; v_call: TRBV4-1; d_call: NA; j_call: TRBJ2-7; cdr3_length: 15; cdr3_aa: CASSQDNLAYYEQYF; cdr3_nt: TGCGCCAGCAGCCAAGATAACCTAGCGTACTACGAGCAGTACTTC
clone_size: NA; v_call: TRBV2; d_call: TRBD1; j_call: TRBJ2-7; cdr3_length: 14; cdr3_aa: CATTWGQGTYEQYF; cdr3_nt: TGTGCCACCACATGGGGACAGGGTACCTACGAGCAGTACTTC
clone_size: NA; v_call: TRBV11-2; d_call: NA; j_call: TRBJ2-7; cdr3_length: 14; cdr3_aa: CASSPGAIAYEQYF; cdr3_nt: TGTGCCAGCAGTCCAGGGGCCATCGCCTACGAGCAGTACTTC
clone_size: NA; v_call: TRBV11-2; d_call: NA; j_call: TRBJ2-1; cdr3_length: 14; cdr3_aa: CASSFSSGRNEHFF; cdr3_nt: TGTGCCAGCAGCTTTTCCTCAGGGCGCAATGAGCATTTTTTC
clone_size: many; v_call: TRBV6-5; d_call: NA; j_call: TRBJ2-2; cdr3_length: 15; cdr3_aa: CASTSWDKNTGELFF; cdr3_nt: TGTGCCAGCACCTCTTGGGACAAGAACACCGGGGAGCTGTTTTTT
clone_size: NA; v_call: TRBV6-1; d_call: TRBD2; j_call: TRBJ2-3; cdr3_length: 16; cdr3_aa: CASSERLAGVSDTQYF; cdr3_nt: TGTGCCAGCAGTGAAAGACTAGCGGGAGTATCAGATACGCAGTATTTT